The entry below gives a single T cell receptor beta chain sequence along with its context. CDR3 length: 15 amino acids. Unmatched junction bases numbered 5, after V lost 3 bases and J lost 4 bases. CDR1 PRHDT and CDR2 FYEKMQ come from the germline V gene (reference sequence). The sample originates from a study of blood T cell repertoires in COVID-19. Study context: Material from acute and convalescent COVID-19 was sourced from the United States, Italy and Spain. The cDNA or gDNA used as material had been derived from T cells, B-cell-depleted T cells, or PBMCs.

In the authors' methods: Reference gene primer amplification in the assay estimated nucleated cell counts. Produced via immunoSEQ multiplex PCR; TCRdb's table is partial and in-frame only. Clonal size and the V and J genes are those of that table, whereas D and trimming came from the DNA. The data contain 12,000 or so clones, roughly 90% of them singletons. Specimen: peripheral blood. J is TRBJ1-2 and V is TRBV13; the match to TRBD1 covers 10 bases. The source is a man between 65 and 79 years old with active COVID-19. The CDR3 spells CASSFGQGVGYGYTF. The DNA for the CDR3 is TGTGCCAGCAGCTTCGGACAGGGGGTAGGCTATGGCTACACCTTC.